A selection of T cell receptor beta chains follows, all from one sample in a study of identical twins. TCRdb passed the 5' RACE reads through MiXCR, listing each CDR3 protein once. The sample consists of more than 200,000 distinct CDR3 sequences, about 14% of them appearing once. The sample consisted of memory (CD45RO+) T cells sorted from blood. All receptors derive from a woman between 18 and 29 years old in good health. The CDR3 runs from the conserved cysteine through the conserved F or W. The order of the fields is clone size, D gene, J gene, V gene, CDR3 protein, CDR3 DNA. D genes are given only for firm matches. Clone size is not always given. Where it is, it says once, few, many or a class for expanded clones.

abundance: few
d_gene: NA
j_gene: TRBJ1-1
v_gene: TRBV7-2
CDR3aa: CASTRRQTEAFF
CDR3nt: TGTGCCAGCACCAGGAGACAAACTGAAGCTTTCTTT

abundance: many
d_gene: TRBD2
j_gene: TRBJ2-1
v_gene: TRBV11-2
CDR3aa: CASSFLTQAREGGDEQFF
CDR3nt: TGTGCCAGCAGCTTTCTAACCCAAGCTCGGGAGGGCGGTGATGAGCAGTTCTTC

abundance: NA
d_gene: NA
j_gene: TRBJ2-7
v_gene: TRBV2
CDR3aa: CASSVTGFDEQYF
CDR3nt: TGTGCCAGCAGTGTCACAGGGTTCGACGAGCAGTACTTC

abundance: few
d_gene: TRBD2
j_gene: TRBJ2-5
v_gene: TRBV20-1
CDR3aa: CSASGRGVEETQYF
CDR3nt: TGCAGTGCTAGCGGACGGGGGGTAGAAGAGACCCAGTACTTC

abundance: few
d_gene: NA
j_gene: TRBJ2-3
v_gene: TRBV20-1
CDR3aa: CSAEQRERTDTQYF
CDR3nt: TGCAGTGCCGAGCAACGGGAGCGCACAGATACGCAGTATTTT

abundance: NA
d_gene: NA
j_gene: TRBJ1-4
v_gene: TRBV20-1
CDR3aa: CSARGGPNNEKLFF
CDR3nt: TGCAGTGCTAGAGGCGGGCCCAATAATGAAAAACTGTTTTTT

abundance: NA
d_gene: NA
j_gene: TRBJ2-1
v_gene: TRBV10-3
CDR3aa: CAISEGSGYEQFF
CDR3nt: TGTGCCATCAGTGAGGGGAGCGGGTATGAGCAGTTCTTC

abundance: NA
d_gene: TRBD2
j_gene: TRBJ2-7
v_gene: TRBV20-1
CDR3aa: CSARLGAGALEQYF
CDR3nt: TGCAGTGCTAGGCTCGGGGCGGGAGCTCTCGAGCAGTACTTC

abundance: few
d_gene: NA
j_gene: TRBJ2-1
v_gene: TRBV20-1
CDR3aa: CSARYRPLYNEQFF
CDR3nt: TGCAGTGCTAGATACAGACCGCTATACAATGAGCAGTTCTTC

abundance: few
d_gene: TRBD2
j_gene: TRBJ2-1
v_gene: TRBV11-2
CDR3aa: CASSWIISGSDEQFF
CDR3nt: TGTGCCAGCAGCTGGATTATAAGCGGGAGTGATGAGCAGTTCTTC

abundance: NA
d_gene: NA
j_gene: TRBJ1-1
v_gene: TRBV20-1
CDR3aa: CSAGAPRGNTEAFF
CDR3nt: TGCAGTGCTGGAGCTCCCCGGGGAAACACTGAAGCTTTCTTT

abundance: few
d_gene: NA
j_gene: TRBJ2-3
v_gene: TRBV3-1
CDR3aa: CASRLGVAGADTQYF
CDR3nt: TGTGCCAGCAGGCTCGGAGTAGCCGGAGCAGATACGCAGTATTTT

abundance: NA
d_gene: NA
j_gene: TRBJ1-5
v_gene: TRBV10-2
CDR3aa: CASSSIDLGQPQHF
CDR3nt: TGCGCCAGCAGTTCAATCGACTTAGGGCAGCCCCAGCATTTT

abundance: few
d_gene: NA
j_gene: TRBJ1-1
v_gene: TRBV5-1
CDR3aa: CASSLLSRSREAFF
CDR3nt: TGCGCCAGCAGCTTGCTGTCAAGAAGCCGTGAAGCTTTCTTT

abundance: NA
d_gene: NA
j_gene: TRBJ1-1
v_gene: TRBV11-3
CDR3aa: CASSYRTGNTEAFF
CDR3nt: TGTGCCAGCAGCTACCGGACGGGAAACACTGAAGCTTTCTTT

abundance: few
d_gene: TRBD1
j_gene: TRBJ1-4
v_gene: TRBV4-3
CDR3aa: CASSQRFGGQGYEKLFF
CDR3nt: TGCGCCAGCAGCCAACGTTTTGGGGGACAGGGATATGAAAAACTGTTTTTT

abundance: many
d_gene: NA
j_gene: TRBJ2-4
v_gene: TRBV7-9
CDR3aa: CASSPNIQYF
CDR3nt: TGTGCCAGCAGCCCCAACATTCAGTACTTC

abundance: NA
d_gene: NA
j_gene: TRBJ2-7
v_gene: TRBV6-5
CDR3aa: CASSYVRGAYEQYF
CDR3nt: TGTGCCAGCAGTTACGTCAGGGGGGCTTACGAGCAGTACTTC

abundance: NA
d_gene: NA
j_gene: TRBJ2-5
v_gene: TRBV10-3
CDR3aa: CAISDTGTGVESQYF
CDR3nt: TGTGCCATCAGTGATACAGGGACCGGGGTGGAGTCCCAGTACTTC

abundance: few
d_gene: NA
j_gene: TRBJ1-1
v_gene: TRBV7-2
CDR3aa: CASTPNPGTEAFF
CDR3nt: TGTGCCAGCACGCCCAACCCTGGAACTGAAGCTTTCTTT

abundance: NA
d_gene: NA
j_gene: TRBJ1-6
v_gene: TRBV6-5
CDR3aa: CASSLGNLDSPLHF
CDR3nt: TGTGCCAGCAGTTTGGGGAATTTGGATTCACCCCTCCACTTT

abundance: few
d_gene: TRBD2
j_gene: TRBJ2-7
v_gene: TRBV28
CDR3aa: CASSLGLGRYEQYF
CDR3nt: TGTGCCAGCAGTTTGGGACTAGGTCGCTACGAGCAGTACTTC

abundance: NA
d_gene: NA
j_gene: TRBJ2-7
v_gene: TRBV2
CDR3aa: CASSVPDRAYEQYF
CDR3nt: TGTGCCAGCAGTGTTCCTGATCGAGCGTACGAGCAGTACTTC

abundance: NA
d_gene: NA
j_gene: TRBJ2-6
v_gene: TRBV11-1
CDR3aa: CASSPATGGSYSGANVLTF
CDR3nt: TGTGCCAGCAGCCCAGCGACTGGGGGCTCCTACTCTGGGGCCAACGTCCTGACTTTC

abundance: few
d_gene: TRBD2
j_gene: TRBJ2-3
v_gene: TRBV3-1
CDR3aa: CASSQGRRGVTDTQYF
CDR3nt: TGTGCCAGCAGCCAAGGTCGGCGGGGGGTCACAGATACGCAGTATTTT

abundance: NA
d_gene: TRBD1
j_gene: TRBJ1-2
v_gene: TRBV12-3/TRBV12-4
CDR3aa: CASSPWTGGYGYTF
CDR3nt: TGTGCCAGCAGTCCCTGGACAGGGGGCTATGGCTACACCTTC

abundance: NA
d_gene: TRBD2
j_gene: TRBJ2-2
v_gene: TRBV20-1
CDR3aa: CSARDFGAKRGTGELFF
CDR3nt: TGCAGTGCTAGAGATTTCGGCGCCAAGCGGGGTACCGGGGAGCTGTTTTTT

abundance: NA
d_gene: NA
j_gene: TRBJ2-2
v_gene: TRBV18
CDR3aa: CASSPLQGGELFF
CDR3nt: TGTGCCAGCTCACCGCTCCAGGGAGGGGAGCTGTTTTTT

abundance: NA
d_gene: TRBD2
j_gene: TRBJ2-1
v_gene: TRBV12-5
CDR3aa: CASGLLAGEVSEQFF
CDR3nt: TGTGCTAGTGGTTTGCTGGCGGGGGAGGTCAGTGAGCAGTTCTTC

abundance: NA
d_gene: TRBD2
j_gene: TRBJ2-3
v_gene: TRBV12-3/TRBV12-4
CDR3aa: CASSRPTSGKLNTQYF
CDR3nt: TGTGCCAGCAGCCGCCCGACTAGCGGGAAATTAAATACGCAGTATTTT

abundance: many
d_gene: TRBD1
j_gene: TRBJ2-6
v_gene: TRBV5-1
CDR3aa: CASSFTGGSSGANVLTF
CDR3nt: TGCGCCAGCAGCTTTACAGGGGGGAGCTCTGGGGCCAACGTCCTGACTTTC

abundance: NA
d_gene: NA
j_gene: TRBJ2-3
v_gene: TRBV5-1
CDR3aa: CASSLVPSTDTQYF
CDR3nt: TGCGCCAGCAGCTTGGTGCCCTCCACAGATACGCAGTATTTT

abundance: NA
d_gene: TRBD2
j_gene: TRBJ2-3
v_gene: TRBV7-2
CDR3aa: CASSTGLAGGFTDTQYF
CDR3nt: TGTGCCAGCAGCACCGGACTAGCGGGAGGGTTCACAGATACGCAGTATTTT

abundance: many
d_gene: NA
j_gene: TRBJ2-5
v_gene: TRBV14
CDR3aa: CASSHEETQYF
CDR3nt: TGTGCCAGCAGCCATGAAGAGACCCAGTACTTC

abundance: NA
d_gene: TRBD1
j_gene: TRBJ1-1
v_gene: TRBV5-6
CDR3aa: CASSQGQGRTEAFF
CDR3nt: TGTGCCAGCAGCCAAGGACAGGGGAGGACTGAAGCTTTCTTT

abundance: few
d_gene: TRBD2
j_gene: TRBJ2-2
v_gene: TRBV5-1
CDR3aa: CASSGLAGVTTGELFF
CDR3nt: TGCGCCAGCAGCGGACTAGCGGGAGTCACCACCGGGGAGCTGTTTTTT

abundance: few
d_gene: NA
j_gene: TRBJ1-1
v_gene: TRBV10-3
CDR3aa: CAISSGRSTEAFF
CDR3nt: TGTGCCATCAGTTCCGGTCGGTCTACTGAAGCTTTCTTT

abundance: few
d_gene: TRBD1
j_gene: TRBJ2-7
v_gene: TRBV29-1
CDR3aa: CSVWTGLEQYF
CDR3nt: TGCAGCGTTTGGACAGGTTTGGAGCAGTACTTC

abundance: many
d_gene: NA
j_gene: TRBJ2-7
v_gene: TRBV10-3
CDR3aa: CAIGSYEQYF
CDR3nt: TGTGCCATCGGTTCCTACGAGCAGTACTTC

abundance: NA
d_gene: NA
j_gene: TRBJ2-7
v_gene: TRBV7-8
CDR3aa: CASSLAVWAASYEQYF
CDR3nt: TGTGCCAGCAGCTTAGCGGTTTGGGCAGCCTCCTACGAGCAGTACTTC

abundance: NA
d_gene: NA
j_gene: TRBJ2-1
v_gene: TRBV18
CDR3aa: CASSPSLNEQFF
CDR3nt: TGTGCCAGCTCACCTAGTCTCAATGAGCAGTTCTTC

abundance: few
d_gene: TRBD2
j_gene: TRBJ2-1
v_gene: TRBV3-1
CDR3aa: CASSQTSGGVKQFF
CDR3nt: TGTGCCAGCAGCCAGACTAGCGGGGGGGTAAAGCAGTTCTTC

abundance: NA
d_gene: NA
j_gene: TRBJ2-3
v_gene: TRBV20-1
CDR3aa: CSARDVRDPSTDTQYF
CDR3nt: TGCAGTGCTAGAGATGTGAGGGACCCTAGCACAGATACGCAGTATTTT

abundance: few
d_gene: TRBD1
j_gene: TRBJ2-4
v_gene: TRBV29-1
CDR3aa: CSVLEPGQGRAKNIQYF
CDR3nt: TGCAGCGTTTTGGAGCCGGGACAGGGTAGGGCCAAAAACATTCAGTACTTC

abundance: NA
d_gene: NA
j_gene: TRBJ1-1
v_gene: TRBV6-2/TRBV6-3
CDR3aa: CASRGTYMNTEAFF
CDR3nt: TGTGCCAGCAGAGGGACGTATATGAACACTGAAGCTTTCTTT

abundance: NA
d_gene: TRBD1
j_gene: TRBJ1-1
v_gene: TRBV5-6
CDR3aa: CASSLNPSGTGGIGPMNTEAFF
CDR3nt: TGTGCCAGCAGCTTGAATCCGTCTGGAACAGGGGGCATCGGACCAATGAACACTGAAGCTTTCTTT

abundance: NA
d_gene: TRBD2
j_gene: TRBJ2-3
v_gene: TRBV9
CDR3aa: CASSVGNSGGSTSTDTQYF
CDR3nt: TGTGCCAGCAGCGTAGGAAATAGCGGGGGTTCTACTAGCACAGATACGCAGTATTTT

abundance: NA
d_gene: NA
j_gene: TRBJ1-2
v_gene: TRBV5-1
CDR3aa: CASSLDAGDRYGYTF
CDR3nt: TGCGCCAGCAGCTTGGACGCAGGGGATCGCTATGGCTACACCTTC

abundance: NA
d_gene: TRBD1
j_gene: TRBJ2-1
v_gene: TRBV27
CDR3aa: CASRDRRYNEQFF
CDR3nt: TGTGCCAGCCGGGACAGGAGATACAATGAGCAGTTCTTC

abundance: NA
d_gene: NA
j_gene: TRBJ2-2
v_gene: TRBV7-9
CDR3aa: CASSLEVAGELFF
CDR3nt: TGTGCCAGCAGCCTCGAGGTCGCCGGGGAGCTGTTTTTT

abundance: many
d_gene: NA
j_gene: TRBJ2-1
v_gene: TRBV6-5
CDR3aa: CASSLFNEQFF
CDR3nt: TGTGCCAGCAGCCTATTCAATGAGCAGTTCTTC

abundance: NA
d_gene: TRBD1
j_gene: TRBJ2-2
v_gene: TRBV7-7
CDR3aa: CASRGQGSTGELFF
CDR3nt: TGTGCTAGCAGGGGACAGGGGAGTACCGGGGAGCTGTTTTTT

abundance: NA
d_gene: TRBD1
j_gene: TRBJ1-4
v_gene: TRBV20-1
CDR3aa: CSASKTGGGEKLFF
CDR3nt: TGCAGTGCCTCAAAGACAGGGGGCGGAGAAAAACTGTTTTTT

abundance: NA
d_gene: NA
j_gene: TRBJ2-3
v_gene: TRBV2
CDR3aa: CASSLDGGDTQYF
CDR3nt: TGTGCCAGCAGCCTCGACGGGGGAGATACGCAGTATTTT

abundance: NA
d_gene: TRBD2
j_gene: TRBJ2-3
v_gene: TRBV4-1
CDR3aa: CASSPYGSSGRGHTQYF
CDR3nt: TGCGCCAGCAGCCCATACGGTTCTAGCGGGAGAGGGCATACGCAGTATTTT

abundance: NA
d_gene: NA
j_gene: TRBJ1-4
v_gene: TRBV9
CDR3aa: CASSVEGTRYEKLFF
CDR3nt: TGTGCCAGCAGCGTAGAGGGGACCCGCTACGAAAAACTGTTTTTT

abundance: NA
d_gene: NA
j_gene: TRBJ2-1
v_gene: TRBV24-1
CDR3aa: CATEWCGGGNEQFF
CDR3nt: TGTGCCACCGAATGGTGCGGAGGGGGCAATGAGCAGTTCTTC

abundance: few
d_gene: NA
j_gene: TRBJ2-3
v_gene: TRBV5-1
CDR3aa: CATSQGDPNTDTQYF
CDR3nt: TGCGCCACCTCGCAGGGCGATCCGAACACAGATACGCAGTATTTT

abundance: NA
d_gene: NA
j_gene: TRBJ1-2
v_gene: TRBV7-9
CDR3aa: CASSWEERGYTF
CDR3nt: TGTGCCAGCAGCTGGGAGGAGAGAGGCTACACCTTC